A single sample is the source of the 21 T cell receptor beta chains below, sequenced in a study of identical twins. TCRdb used MiXCR to reprocess the 5' RACE reads, holding one entry per CDR3 protein. Counted here are 240,000 or so distinct CDR3 sequences, 5.5% to 8% occurring once; the ten biggest clones make up 3.6%. These same data were also listed under a study on yellow fever vaccine responses in identical twins.

Sequences were obtained from memory (CD45RO+) T cells sorted from blood. The receptors shown here come from a woman aged 18-35 years in good health.

This clonotype was seen a few times. J is TRBJ2-7 and V is TRBV12-3 or TRBV12-4; possibly TRBD1 for D (6 bases). The ends were cut back, 3 bases at V and 3 bases at J, with 18 bases in the middle. This CDR3 comprises 16 residues. Here the CDR3 DNA reads TGTGCCAGCAGTTTTAGGTCGGTGGGGACAATCTACGAGCAGTACTTC. Protein product: CASSFRSVGTIYEQYF.

This clonotype was seen repeatedly, ten times or more. The chain carries TRBV4-1 and TRBJ1-4; D unresolved. The germline V gene has CDR1 MGHRA and CDR2 YSYEKL. V was pared by 0 bases and J by 0 bases, with 11 bases between. The CDR3 is 17 residues long. The CDR3 sequence: CASSQDRETTTNEKLFF. For the CDR3, the DNA is TGCGCCAGCAGCCAAGATCGGGAAACGACAACTAATGAAAAACTGTTTTTT.

This clonotype was recorded many times. The J gene is TRBJ2-3, the V gene TRBV24-1; 7 bases align to TRBD2. V gave up 3 bases and J gave up 0 bases; unmatched junction bases: 5. Germline CDR1 and CDR2: KGHDR and SFDVKD. This CDR3 has 16 amino acids. For the CDR3, the DNA is TGTGCCACCAGTGATCCGTTTAGCGGGAGCACAGATACGCAGTATTTT. Its translation: CATSDPFSGSTDTQYF.

This clonotype was seen repeatedly, ten times or more. The chain has TRBV3-1 and TRBJ1-1; D is perhaps TRBD1 (6 bases). Germline V gives CDR1 LGHDT, CDR2 YNNKEL (reference sequence). The germline V and J ends were trimmed by 4 bases and 4 bases, with 16 bases remaining between them. The CDR3 has 15 amino acids. CDR3 nucleotides: TGTGCCAGCAGCCCGTCAGGCAGGGGTTCCACTGAAGCTTTCTTT. Translated: CASSPSGRGSTEAFF.

This clonotype was observed a few times. This chain joins TRBV28 and TRBJ2-3, with 9 bases fitting TRBD2. CDR1 is MDHEN and CDR2 is SYDVKM in the germline V gene. This CDR3 comprises 16 residues. The trim removed 7 bases at V and 0 bases at J, leaving 8 bases unmatched. The CDR3 region is CASIPPAGGSTDTQYF. CDR3 bases: TGTGCCAGCATTCCTCCAGCGGGGGGAAGCACAGATACGCAGTATTTT. Looking up the rest from reference TRBV28 and TRBJ2-3 gives the full variable domain: DVKVTQSSRYLVKRTGEKVFLECVQDMDHENMFWYRQDPGLGLRLIYFSYDVKMKEKGDIPEGYSVSREKKERFSLILESASTNQTSMYLCASIPPAGGSTDTQYFGPGTRLTVL.

This clonotype was counted at least ten times. The V and J genes are TRBV4-1 and TRBJ2-2, with D unresolved. The CDR3 spans 18 residues. Per the germline V gene, CDR1 is MGHRA and CDR2 is YSYEKL. V shed 0 bases and J shed 0 bases, with 14 bases lying between them. The CDR3 sequence is CASSQDVGFWSNTGELFF. For the CDR3, the DNA is TGCGCCAGCAGCCAAGACGTGGGGTTCTGGTCGAACACCGGGGAGCTGTTTTTT.

The V call is TRBV5-5, the J call TRBJ2-5; 11 bases fit TRBD2. Germline V gene lookup returns CDR1 SGHKS and CDR2 YYEKEE (reference sequence). There are 17 residues in the CDR3. The trim removed 0 bases at V and 4 bases at J, leaving 8 bases unmatched. Here the CDR3 reads CASSLALLLAGVETQYF. The CDR3 DNA reads as TGTGCCAGCAGCTTGGCCCTTTTACTAGCGGGGGTAGAGACCCAGTACTTC.

This clonotype has a handful of counts. V usage is TRBV29-1 and J usage is TRBJ1-1; D ambiguous. This CDR3 has 13 residues. Between the trimmed V and J ends, which lost 4 bases and 3 bases, there was a span of 12 bases. Per the germline V gene, CDR1 is SQVTM and CDR2 is ANQGSEA. The CDR3 reads CSVVRGEYTEAFF. The CDR3 DNA reads as TGCAGCGTTGTGCGCGGGGAGTACACTGAAGCTTTCTTT.

As regards this clonotype: The junction differs from germline at one of its ends, possibly a read error. This sequence joins TRBV6-1 and TRBJ2-7; D is possibly TRBD1 (5 bases). CDR3 size: 14 residues. The germline CDR1 and CDR2 sequences are MNHNS and SASEGT. The DNA of the CDR3 is TGTGCCAGCAGGGAAGGGGTTAGGACCTACGAGCAGTACTTC. Its protein product is CASREGVRTYEQYF.

This clonotype was detected a few times. The V and J genes are TRBV7-2 and TRBJ2-5; TRBD1 might be the D (6 bases). Trimming shortened V by 5 bases and J by 4 bases, and 11 bases separated the two germline ends. The CDR3 is 13 amino acids. Germline V CDR1 and CDR2: SGHTA, FQGNSA. The DNA for the CDR3 is TGTGCCAGCAGCCAGAGGGGGAGAGAGACCCAGTACTTC. This codes for CASSQRGRETQYF.

This clonotype was recorded a few times. This chain connects TRBV9 to TRBJ2-7; possibly TRBD2 for D (6 bases). The V end was cut by 7 bases, the J end by 1 base, with 15 bases between. The CDR3 totals 14 residues. Germline V gene lookup returns CDR1 SGDLS and CDR2 YYNGEE. This CDR3 reads CASGPGVPSYEQYF. The CDR3, as DNA: TGTGCCAGCGGACCGGGAGTTCCGTCCTACGAGCAGTACTTC.

This chain uses TRBV29-1 with TRBJ1-1; 8 nucleotides align to TRBD1. Germline V CDR1 and CDR2: SQVTM, ANQGSEA. The CDR3 runs to 13 residues. Trimming at V came to 7 bases and at J to 0 bases, leaving 4 bases not matched to a gene. The CDR3 here is CSAVTGVNTEAFF. The CDR3 coding sequence is TGCAGCGCTGTGACAGGGGTGAACACTGAAGCTTTCTTT.

This clonotype was observed many times. This chain links TRBV20-1 with TRBJ1-2, with 8 bases that match TRBD1. CDR1 and CDR2 from the germline V gene are DFQATT and SNEGSKA (reference sequence). This CDR3 has 13 residues. With 4 bases clipped from V and 8 bases from J, the junction kept 9 bases outside the gene matches. CDR3 in DNA: TGCAGTGCTAACCTGGACAGGGAGGGCGGCTACACCTTC. Translation: CSANLDREGGYTF.

This clonotype was recorded many times. The rearrangement uses TRBV7-9 and TRBJ2-1; the match to TRBD1 covers 12 bases. CDR3 length: 15 residues. V lost 6 bases and J lost 8; bases outside the gene matches: 8. Per the germline V gene, CDR1 is SEHNR and CDR2 is FQNEAQ (reference sequence). CDR3 in amino acids: CASSALGTGGDEQFF. DNA for the CDR3: TGTGCCAGCAGTGCTCTCGGGACAGGGGGCGATGAGCAGTTCTTC.

Many counts were recorded for this clonotype. The rearrangement uses TRBV12-3 or TRBV12-4 and TRBJ2-1; the match to TRBD2 covers 8 bases. The trim removed 6 bases at V and 1 base at J, leaving 5 bases unmatched. CDR3 size: 15 residues. DNA for the CDR3: TGTGCCAGCAGAATTAGCGGGAAGTCCTACAATGAGCAGTTCTTC. Amino acids: CASRISGKSYNEQFF.

There are many counts of this clonotype. The genes are TRBV5-1 and TRBJ1-1; TRBD1 matches at 7 bases. CDR3 length: 17 amino acids. The V gene's germline CDR1 is SGHRS and CDR2 YFSETQ. V trimming: 2 bases; J trimming: 1 base; junction bases outside the gene matches: 11. Here the CDR3 reads CASSLLGQVGQNTEAFF. The CDR3 bases are TGCGCCAGCAGCTTACTTGGACAGGTTGGGCAGAACACTGAAGCTTTCTTT.

The chain is built from TRBV5-1 and TRBJ1-1; D might be TRBD1 (6 bases). The V end lost 5 bases, the J end lost 3 bases, and 8 bases lay between the germline ends. The CDR3 covers 12 residues. Germline lookup yields CDR1 SGHRS and CDR2 YFSETQ. CDR3 nucleotides: TGCGCCAGCAGAAGGACAGACACTGAAGCTTTCTTT. It translates to CASRRTDTEAFF.

Only a few counts were recorded for this clonotype. The genes are TRBV20-1 and TRBJ1-2, with 7 bases lining up with TRBD1. The CDR3 length is 13 residues. Germline trimming cut 6 bases from V and 7 bases from J; bases unmatched to any gene: 11. Germline V gene data show CDR1 as DFQATT and CDR2 as SNEGSKA (reference sequence). The CDR3 here is CSADGHRGPGYTF. CDR3 DNA: TGCAGTGCAGATGGCCATAGGGGGCCTGGCTACACCTTC.

The rearrangement uses TRBV11-3 and TRBJ2-7; D may be TRBD1 (6 bases). CDR3 length: 15 residues. Germline values: CDR1 SGHNT, CDR2 YENEEA. V lost 5 bases to trimming and J lost 3 bases, with 17 bases between them. The CDR3 coding sequence is TGTGCCAGCAGCCTCACAGGGCTTGGTCTCTACGAGCAGTACTTC. Residues: CASSLTGLGLYEQYF.

This clonotype was recorded many times. V and J are TRBV10-3 and TRBJ2-3; TRBD2 agrees at 10 bases. V trimming: 4 bases; J trimming: 0 bases; junction bases outside the gene matches: 4. Germline assignment: CDR1 ENHRY and CDR2 SYGVKD. The CDR3 extends over 16 amino acids. Here the CDR3 DNA reads TGTGCCATCAGTGCTAGCGGGGGAACTAGCACAGATACGCAGTATTTT. It encodes CAISASGGTSTDTQYF.

This clonotype has a handful of counts. V usage is TRBV2 and J usage is TRBJ2-7; 8 bases align to TRBD2. V was pared by 7 bases and J by 1 base, with 6 bases of the junction left unmatched. This CDR3 is built from 14 residues. In germline, CDR1 is SNHLY, CDR2 FYNNEI. The CDR3 sequence: CASKIREGSYEQYF. CDR3 nucleotides: TGTGCCAGCAAGATCCGGGAGGGGTCCTACGAGCAGTACTTC.